This entry lists 6 T cell receptor beta chains sequenced from one sample in a study of blood T cell repertoires in COVID-19. Clones were sequenced by immunoSEQ multiplex PCR, and TCRdb holds only the in-frame ones, with some missing. The data contain under 350,000 clones, roughly 89% of them singletons. Material: PBMCs or T cells enriched from blood (not recorded which). The receptors originated from a woman in her sixties who had recovered from COVID-19.

This clone was recorded only once. This rearrangement joins TRBV19 to TRBJ1-6, with 10 bases matching TRBD1. CDR1 and CDR2 (germline): LNHDA, SQIVND (reference sequence). Losses at the gene ends were 7 bases for V and 5 bases for J; bases not matched to a gene: 5. The length of the CDR3 is 15 residues. As DNA, the CDR3 is TGTGCCAGTAAAAGAGGGACAGGGGATAATTCACCCCTCCACTTT. Translation: CASKRGTGDNSPLHF. The full variable domain, completed using reference TRBV19 and TRBJ1-6, is DGGITQSPKYLFRKEGQNVTLSCEQNLNHDAMYWYRQDPGQGLRLIYYSQIVNDFQKGDIAEGYSVSREKKESFPLTVTSAQKNPTAFYLCASKRGTGDNSPLHFGNGTRLTVT.

The chain links TRBV24-1 to TRBJ2-1; TRBD2 aligns across 7 bases. Germline assignment: CDR1 KGHDR and CDR2 SFDVKD. CDR3 size: 16 residues. J was trimmed by 4 bases and V by 2 bases; bases with no gene match: 7. CDR3 bases: TGTGCCACCAGTGATTCCCTGGGTAGCGGGTACAATGAGCAGTTCTTC. It translates to CATSDSLGSGYNEQFF.

The chain carries TRBV29-1 and TRBJ1-1; D possibly corresponds to TRBD1 (6 bases). With 6 bases removed from V and 6 bases from J, the gap between germline ends came to 14 bases. Per germline, CDR1 SQVTM and CDR2 ANQGSEA. The CDR3 contains 12 residues. The CDR3 sequence is CSVLKQGPEAFF. CDR3 in DNA: TGCAGCGTGCTCAAACAGGGTCCTGAAGCTTTCTTT.

This chain links TRBV24-1 with TRBJ2-3, with 12 bases identical to TRBD2. CDR1 KGHDR and CDR2 SFDVKD come from the germline V gene. The junction had 12 bases not matched to a gene; V was cut back by 9 bases and J by 0 bases. The CDR3 contains 18 residues. The CDR3 nucleotides are TGTGCCACCGAGTCTAGCGGGGGGGGCACCCTCAGCACAGATACGCAGTATTTT. Translated: CATESSGGGTLSTDTQYF.

This chain links TRBV28 with TRBJ2-5, with D possibly matching TRBD2 (6 bases). Deletions cut 11 bases from V and 2 bases from J, with 15 bases between. This CDR3 contains 13 residues. Germline V gene lookup returns CDR1 MDHEN and CDR2 SYDVKM. The CDR3 coding sequence is TGTGCCGCACGAGGTAGCGGACAAGAGACCCAGTACTTC. The encoded protein is CAARGSGQETQYF.

V and J are TRBV5-1 and TRBJ1-4; maybe TRBD1 (5 bases). The germline V gene encodes CDR1 SGHRS and CDR2 YFSETQ. This CDR3 spans 15 amino acids. V was trimmed by 4 bases and J by 4 bases, leaving 14 bases between them. The CDR3 DNA reads TGCGCCAGCAGCCCCCAGGGATCCGTTAATGAAAAACTGTTTTTT. Translation: CASSPQGSVNEKLFF.